The sequence of this T cell receptor beta chain was determined in a study of regulatory T cells in long-lasting Graves disease. Turning to this clonotype: Its antigen is undetermined. One end of the junction is discordant with germline, which a read error may explain.

The CDR3 extends over 18 amino acids. Per the germline V gene, CDR1 is SGHRS and CDR2 is YFSETQ. Study conclusions and caveats: Compared with new cases, persistent Graves' patients showed reduced TCR diversity.

CDR3 regions were amplified by Arm-PCR using iRepertoire HTBI primers to build TCR beta libraries. TCRdb ran MiXCR on the multiplex PCR reads and lists one entry per CDR3 protein. The sample comprises hundreds of thousands of distinct CDR3 sequences, less than 20% of which are singletons, and under 20% rests with the top ten. Time point in this sample: newly diagnosed GD, antithyroid drugs for less than 3 months. Researchers made the TCR library from RNA that was extracted from PBMCs. The sample was also linked to a second study, of T cells in Graves' hyperthyroidism and ophthalmopathy. From that report: The HTBI primer set served for first-round RT-PCR of the TCR CDR3. Among thyroid clonotypes expanded above 0.001, most also appeared in blood. A model of 13 V-J pairs discriminated ophthalmopathy from stable hyperthyroidism.

The gene calls are TRBV5-1 and TRBJ2-6, with 8 bases that match TRBD1. This clonotype was sampled from a woman in her 30s with Graves disease. This specimen was peripheral blood mononuclear cells (PBMCs), taken at new diagnosis, from a patient treated with antithyroid drugs. DNA for the CDR3: TGTGCCAGCAGCTTGGGGGCAGGGGGCTCATCTGGGGCCAACGTCCTGACTTTC. Translating gives CASSLGAGGSSGANVLTF.